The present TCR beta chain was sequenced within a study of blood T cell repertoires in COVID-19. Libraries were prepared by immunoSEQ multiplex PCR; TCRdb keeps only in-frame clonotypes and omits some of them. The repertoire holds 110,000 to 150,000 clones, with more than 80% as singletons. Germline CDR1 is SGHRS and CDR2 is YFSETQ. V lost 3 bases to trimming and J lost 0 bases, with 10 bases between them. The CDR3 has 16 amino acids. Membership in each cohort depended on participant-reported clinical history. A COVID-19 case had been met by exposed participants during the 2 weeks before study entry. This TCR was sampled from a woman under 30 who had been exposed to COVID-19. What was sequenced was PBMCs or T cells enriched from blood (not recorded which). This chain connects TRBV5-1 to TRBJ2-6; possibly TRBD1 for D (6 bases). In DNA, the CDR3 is TGCGCCAGCAGCTACCGGACAGACTCTGGGGCCAACGTCCTGACTTTC. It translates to CASSYRTDSGANVLTF.